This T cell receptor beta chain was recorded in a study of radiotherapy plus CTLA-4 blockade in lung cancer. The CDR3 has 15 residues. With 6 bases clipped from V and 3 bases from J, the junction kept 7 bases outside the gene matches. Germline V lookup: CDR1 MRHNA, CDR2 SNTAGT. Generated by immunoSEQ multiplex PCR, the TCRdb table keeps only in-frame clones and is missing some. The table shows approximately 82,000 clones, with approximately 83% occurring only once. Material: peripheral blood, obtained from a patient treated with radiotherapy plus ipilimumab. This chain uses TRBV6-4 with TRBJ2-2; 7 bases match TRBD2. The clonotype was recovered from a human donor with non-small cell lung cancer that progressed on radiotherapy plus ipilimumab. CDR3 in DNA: TGTGCCAGCAGCGAGGCGGCGGGGGACACCGGGGAGCTGTTTTTT. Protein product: CASSEAAGDTGELFF.